This T cell receptor (beta chain) was documented in a study of cytomegalovirus exposure and HLA in healthy donors. V shed 4 bases, J shed 6 bases, and the junction held 8 bases outside the gene matches. Germline-derived CDR1 and CDR2 are SQVTM and ANQGSEA. The CDR3 covers 14 residues. The study ran its PCR with 60 Vbeta and 13 Jbeta primers. Using immunoSEQ multiplex PCR, the repertoire was profiled, and TCRdb retains in-frame clones only, with some absent. This sample has about 92,000 clones, with almost 85% found just once. V is TRBV29-1 and J is TRBJ2-1, with 8 nucleotides matching TRBD2. The material sequenced was PBMCs. This receptor was taken from a woman younger than 30 in good health and CMV-seropositive. The CDR3 DNA reads as TGCAGCGTTGGGGTGGGGACTAGGACCAATGAGCAGTTCTTC. This encodes CSVGVGTRTNEQFF.